These 16 T cell receptor beta chains were sequenced from one sample in a study of T-cell memory formation after mild COVID-19. TCRdb fed the 5' RACE reads into MiXCR, producing one record per CDR3 protein. The table includes 150,000 to 200,000 distinct CDR3 sequences, about 28% detected once. Sequencing was performed on PBMCs or a T cell subset sorted from them (not recorded which). The receptors derive from an adult woman who had mild COVID-19 (a few samples of this study predate the infection). Cell type and time point are not known.

The chain employs TRBV19 and TRBJ2-1; no clear D gene. The CDR3 covers 14 residues. V was cut by 5 bases and J by 6 bases, with 14 bases left in between. Germline assignment: CDR1 LNHDA and CDR2 SQIVND (reference sequence). CDR3 residues: CASSYRPVPNEQFF. The CDR3 nucleotides are TGTGCCAGTAGTTACCGGCCAGTCCCCAATGAGCAGTTCTTC.

The gene calls are TRBV27 and TRBJ2-3; weak D call: TRBD2 (6 bases). CDR1 is MNHEY, CDR2 SMNVEV, per germline (reference sequence). The CDR3 loop spans 16 amino acids. V was shortened by 4 bases and J by 4 bases, with 18 bases between the two germline ends. CDR3 residues: CASSSRDSKFSDTQYF. CDR3 DNA: TGTGCCAGCAGTTCCCGGGACTCTAAGTTCTCAGATACGCAGTATTTT.

The V and J genes are TRBV29-1 and TRBJ2-6; 9 nucleotides agree with TRBD1. The CDR3 runs to 16 residues. Per germline, CDR1 SQVTM and CDR2 ANQGSEA. V lost 4 bases to trimming and J lost 2 bases; unmatched junction nucleotides: 6. In DNA, the CDR3 is TGCAGCGTTGGGGGACAGGGAACCCCTGGGGCCAACGTCCTGACTTTC. This sequence encodes CSVGGQGTPGANVLTF.

V usage is TRBV7-8 and J usage is TRBJ1-2; no firm D call. V was trimmed by 7 bases and J by 4 bases, leaving 19 bases between them. CDR1 is SGHVS, CDR2 FQNEAQ, per germline. The CDR3 loop spans 15 amino acids. The CDR3 DNA sequence: TGTGCCAGCAAGTCGGGTAGCGCCATTGGCTATGGCTACACCTTC. Its protein is CASKSGSAIGYGYTF.

This clonotype was counted between two and nine times. The V call is TRBV7-9, the J call TRBJ2-3; unclear D gene. Germline V CDR1 and CDR2: SEHNR, FQNEAQ (reference sequence). V lost 1 base and J lost 0, with 11 bases in between. The CDR3 consists of 16 residues. The DNA of the CDR3 is TGTGCCAGCAGCTTAGGAATGTCGCCTAGCACAGATACGCAGTATTTT. It codes for CASSLGMSPSTDTQYF.

The chain is built from TRBV7-2 and TRBJ1-3; 9 bases map to TRBD1. Germline V gene data show CDR1 as SGHTA and CDR2 as FQGNSA. The CDR3 has 16 amino acids. The trim removed 3 bases at V and 4 bases at J, leaving 7 bases unmatched. The CDR3 is CASSFKDRGSGNTIYF. DNA for the CDR3: TGTGCCAGCAGCTTCAAGGACAGGGGTTCCGGAAACACCATATATTTT.

The J gene is TRBJ2-2, the V gene TRBV12-3 or TRBV12-4, with TRBD1 matching 10 bases. J gave up 2 bases and V 10 bases, and 4 bases lay outside the gene matches. This CDR3 spans 14 amino acids. CDR3 DNA sequence: TGTGCCACAAGGGACAGGGGAAACACCGGGGAGCTGTTTTTT. Its translation: CATRDRGNTGELFF.

In its sample, this clonotype was seen a few times. The chain joins TRBV4-3 to TRBJ2-1; 8 bases are a match to TRBD2. Unmatched junction bases numbered 11, after V lost 4 bases and J lost 0 bases. Per the germline V gene, CDR1 is LGHNA and CDR2 is YSLEER. The CDR3 is 18 amino acids. The CDR3 region has the DNA TGCGCCAGCAGCCCCACAGTTGGGCTAGCGGGCTCCTACAATGAGCAGTTCTTC. Its protein product is CASSPTVGLAGSYNEQFF.

This clonotype came up a few times. The chain uses TRBV3-1 and TRBJ2-3; 8 bases map to TRBD2. V was clipped by 4 bases and J by 6 bases; unmatched bases: 6. Per germline, CDR1 LGHDT and CDR2 YNNKEL (reference sequence). CDR3 size: 14 residues. The CDR3 region has the DNA TGTGCCAGCAGCCCCGGACTAGCTCCGGATACGCAGTATTTT. Translation: CASSPGLAPDTQYF.

The chain is built from TRBV15 and TRBJ1-2; D gene uncertain. CDR3 length: 12 amino acids. The ends were cut back, 5 bases at V and 1 base at J, with 5 bases in the middle. Germline lookup yields CDR1 LNHNV and CDR2 YYDKDF (reference sequence). The CDR3 sequence is CATSAFNYGYTF. The CDR3 DNA follows: TGTGCCACCAGCGCGTTTAACTATGGCTACACCTTC.

The chain employs TRBV6-2 or TRBV6-3 and TRBJ2-7; the D gene is possibly TRBD2 (5 bases). Trimming took off 0 bases at V and 2 bases at J, with 5 bases between the two ends. There are 13 residues in the CDR3. Per germline, CDR1 MNHEY and CDR2 SVGEGT. CDR3 nucleotide sequence: TGTGCCAGCAGTTACTCCGGGACCTACGAGCAGTACTTC. This sequence encodes CASSYSGTYEQYF.

This clonotype was observed a handful of times. The chain uses TRBV7-9 and TRBJ1-1; TRBD1 is a possible D gene (6 bases). Germline V CDR1 and CDR2: SEHNR, FQNEAQ (reference sequence). The CDR3 consists of 15 residues. V was trimmed by 1 base and J by 6 bases, leaving 15 bases between them. DNA for the CDR3: TGTGCCAGCAGCTTAGGGGGAAACAGGGATCCTGAAGCTTTCTTT. Protein sequence: CASSLGGNRDPEAFF.

This chain uses TRBV29-1 with TRBJ1-2; weak D call: TRBD1 (5 bases). This CDR3 spans 13 amino acids. Trimming took off 4 bases at V and 1 base at J, with 10 bases between the two ends. In germline, CDR1 is SQVTM, CDR2 ANQGSEA. The CDR3, as DNA: TGCAGCGTTGCACAGGTGCTTAACTATGGCTACACCTTC. This codes for CSVAQVLNYGYTF. The entire variable domain, with the rest obtained from reference TRBV29-1 and TRBJ1-2, is as follows: SAVISQKPSRDICQRGTSLTIQCQVDSQVTMMFWYRQQPGQSLTLIATANQGSEATYESGFVIDKFPISRPNLTFSTLTVSNMSPEDSSIYLCSVAQVLNYGYTFGSGTRLTVV.

The chain carries TRBV11-2 and TRBJ2-7; TRBD2 aligns across 13 bases. The CDR3 spans 14 residues. V lost 5 bases, J lost 4 bases, and 2 bases stayed unmatched. The germline CDR1 and CDR2 sequences are SGHAT and FQNNGV. Here the CDR3 reads CASSAGLAGYEQYF. For the CDR3, the DNA is TGTGCCAGCAGCGCGGGACTAGCGGGATACGAGCAGTACTTC.

A few counts support this clonotype. The chain uses TRBV20-1 and TRBJ2-4; 12 nucleotides match TRBD2. The CDR3 extends over 14 amino acids. In germline, CDR1 is DFQATT, CDR2 SNEGSKA (reference sequence). V dropped 1 base and J dropped 11; count of bases not matched to a gene: 6. In DNA form, the CDR3 reads TGCAGTGCTAGAGCGCCTAGCGGGAGGGCCTTTCAGTACTTC. Amino acid sequence: CSARAPSGRAFQYF.

The sample holds a few counts of this clonotype. The chain is built from TRBV29-1 and TRBJ2-7; 9 nucleotides match TRBD2. Germline CDR1 SQVTM, CDR2 ANQGSEA. With 1 base clipped from V and 4 bases from J, the junction kept 5 bases outside the gene matches. The CDR3 is made up of 14 amino acids. CDR3 region: CSVEGSSGVYEQYF. The CDR3 nucleotides are TGCAGCGTTGAAGGATCTAGCGGGGTTTACGAGCAGTACTTC.